These 21 T cell receptor beta chains were sequenced from one sample in a study of shared T cell receptors in the human thymus. This table comes from immunoSEQ multiplex PCR, and its TCRdb copy is limited to in-frame clones, with some not included. The table shows 65,000 to 70,000 clones, with nearly 95% occurring only once. Sequencing was performed on thymocytes. These receptors all come from a human donor.

V and J are TRBV10-2 and TRBJ2-4; D is unresolved. CDR1 WSHSY and CDR2 SAAADI come from the germline V gene. V lost 5 bases and J lost 8, with 13 bases in between. CDR3 length equals 13 residues. The CDR3 DNA follows: TGCGCCAGCAGTCCCTTAATACGGCACATTCAGTACTTC. Its protein is CASSPLIRHIQYF.

This clone was detected once. The chain couples TRBV5-5 to TRBJ2-5; D is perhaps TRBD1 (5 bases). The germline V gene has CDR1 SGHKS and CDR2 YYEKEE (reference sequence). V lost 1 base and J 3 bases, leaving 25 bases between the germline ends. The CDR3 has 19 residues. The CDR3 sequence: CASSLLDVSDTSIKETQYF. Here the CDR3 DNA reads TGTGCCAGCAGCTTGCTGGACGTCTCGGACACCTCGATCAAAGAGACCCAGTACTTC.

This chain joins TRBV25-1 and TRBJ1-1; 8 bases line up with TRBD1. This CDR3 comprises 13 residues. J was trimmed by 4 bases and V by 6 bases; bases with no gene match: 4. The germline V gene has CDR1 MGHDK and CDR2 SYGVNS. CDR3 nucleotides: TGTGCCAGCAGCCGACAGGGGTCCACTGAAGCTTTCTTT. It encodes CASSRQGSTEAFF.

The gene calls are TRBV5-1 and TRBJ1-5; 7 bases are a match to TRBD1. V shed 7 bases, J shed 3 bases, and the junction held 4 bases outside the gene matches. Germline CDR1 is SGHRS and CDR2 is YFSETQ. The length of the CDR3 is 13 residues. CDR3 nucleotide sequence: TGCGCCAGCTCTACAGGGGCCAATCAGCCCCAGCATTTT. Residues: CASSTGANQPQHF. The full variable domain, completed using reference TRBV5-1 and TRBJ1-5, is KAGVTQTPRYLIKTRGQQVTLSCSPISGHRSVSWYQQTPGQGLQFLFEYFSETQRNKGNFPGRFSGRQFSNSRSEMNVSTLELGDSALYLCASSTGANQPQHFGDGTRLSIL.

V gene TRBV18 combines with J gene TRBJ1-4, with a possible D match to TRBD1 (5 bases). The germline V gene encodes CDR1 KGHSH and CDR2 LQKENI. CDR3 size: 14 residues. Deletions cut 3 bases from V and 6 bases from J, with 11 bases between. CDR3 residues: CASSPAGMDEKLFF. The CDR3 coding sequence is TGTGCCAGCTCACCGGCAGGGATGGATGAAAAACTGTTTTTT.

V usage is TRBV28 and J usage is TRBJ2-7; a possible D gene is TRBD2 (6 bases). Germline V lookup: CDR1 MDHEN, CDR2 SYDVKM. V shed 3 bases and J shed 2 bases, with 11 bases lying between them. The CDR3 sequence is 14 residues long. CDR3 coding DNA: TGTGCCAGCAGTTTGTGGGAGGTACCCTACGAGCAGTACTTC. This gives the protein CASSLWEVPYEQYF.

The V and J genes are TRBV4-3 and TRBJ1-2; D is unclear. CDR1 and CDR2 from the germline V gene are LGHNA and YSLEER. The CDR3 extends over 14 amino acids. With 0 bases removed from V and 6 bases from J, the gap between germline ends came to 11 bases. The chain's CDR3 is CASSQDPRGDGYTF. The CDR3 DNA follows: TGCGCCAGCAGCCAAGATCCGCGGGGAGATGGCTACACCTTC.

The chain combines TRBV18 with TRBJ1-3, with 11 bases fitting TRBD1. V lost 3 bases to trimming and J lost 2 bases; unmatched junction nucleotides: 3. Germline V gives CDR1 KGHSH, CDR2 LQKENI. The CDR3 is 16 residues long. CDR3 nucleotides: TGTGCCAGCTCACCTACGGGACAGGGGGCTGGAAACACCATATATTTT. This encodes CASSPTGQGAGNTIYF.

The chain recombines TRBV7-3 with TRBJ1-2, with 9 positions matching TRBD1. The CDR3 runs to 18 residues. Germline-derived CDR1 and CDR2 are SGHTA and FQGTGA. The J segment lost 0 bases and the V segment lost 0 bases, leaving 8 bases of the junction unmatched. The CDR3 loop reads CASSLTGTGNLPNYGYTF. In DNA, the CDR3 is TGTGCCAGCAGCTTAACCGGGACAGGGAATCTTCCTAACTATGGCTACACCTTC. Full variable domain (outside the CDR3, taken from reference TRBV7-3 and TRBJ1-2): GAGVSQTPSNKVTEKGKYVELRCDPISGHTALYWYRQSLGQGPEFLIYFQGTGAADDSGLPNDRFFAVRPEGSVSTLKIQRTERGDSAVYLCASSLTGTGNLPNYGYTFGSGTRLTVV.

V usage is TRBV7-3 and J usage is TRBJ2-1; the match to TRBD2 covers 8 bases. The J segment lost 6 bases and the V segment lost 1 base, leaving 17 bases of the junction unmatched. Germline CDR1 and CDR2: SGHTA and FQGTGA. The CDR3 has 19 amino acids. The DNA of the CDR3 is TGTGCCAGCAGCTTAAAAGGGACCACTGTAGCGGGAATATCCAATGAGCAGTTCTTC. Translating it yields CASSLKGTTVAGISNEQFF.

J is TRBJ1-1 and V is TRBV7-9; D not resolved. Germline-derived CDR1 and CDR2 are SEHNR and FQNEAQ (reference sequence). The CDR3 totals 16 residues. Trimming left V 3 bases short and J 1 base short, with 15 bases between. This CDR3 reads CASSFPGRGENTEAFF. DNA for the CDR3: TGTGCCAGCAGCTTCCCCGGCCGGGGAGAGAACACTGAAGCTTTCTTT.

This sequence joins TRBV16 and TRBJ2-7, with 8 bases lining up with TRBD1. This CDR3 is 15 amino acids long. Germline assignment: CDR1 KGHSY and CDR2 FQNENV. The ends lost 2 bases at V and 2 bases at J; junction bases unmatched: 5. CDR3 in DNA: TGTGCCAGCAGCCAAACCGACAGGGGTACCTACGAGCAGTACTTC. Its translation: CASSQTDRGTYEQYF.

For the CDR3, the DNA is TGTGCCAGTAGTATACTACTAGCGGGGGGTACAAACCAAGAGACCCAGTACTTC. Translating gives CASSILLAGGTNQETQYF. V is TRBV19 and J is TRBJ2-5; 12 nucleotides match TRBD2. This CDR3 region has 18 residues. The V gene end was trimmed by 2 bases and the J gene end by 0 bases; junction bases not matched to a gene: 7. Germline assignment: CDR1 LNHDA and CDR2 SQIVND (reference sequence).

This clone was found once. V gene TRBV5-1 combines with J gene TRBJ1-1; TRBD1 matches at 8 bases. The CDR3 contains 15 residues. V lost 4 bases, J lost 5 bases, and 10 bases stayed unmatched. CDR1 is SGHRS and CDR2 is YFSETQ in the germline V gene. CDR3 in amino acids: CASSIRTGCSTEAFF. CDR3 in DNA: TGCGCCAGCAGCATACGGACAGGGTGTTCGACTGAAGCTTTCTTT.

The chain couples TRBV5-6 to TRBJ2-1; D ambiguous. This CDR3 region has 12 residues. Trimming left V 0 bases short and J 8 bases short, with 6 bases between. Germline CDR1 and CDR2: SGHDT and YYEEEE. CDR3 region: CASSLERDEQFF. DNA for the CDR3: TGTGCCAGCAGCTTGGAAAGAGATGAGCAGTTCTTC.

The chain links TRBV19 to TRBJ2-7; TRBD1 matches 10 bases. V was pared by 0 bases and J by 4 bases, with 3 bases of the junction left unmatched. The CDR3 runs 15 residues. Germline CDR1 is LNHDA and CDR2 is SQIVND (reference sequence). CDR3 residues: CASSIEGDRGYEQYF. DNA of the CDR3: TGTGCCAGTAGTATAGAGGGGGACAGGGGTTACGAGCAGTACTTC.

This clone was counted a single time. V usage is TRBV10-3 and J usage is TRBJ2-5, with TRBD1 matching 7 bases. The CDR3 is made up of 15 amino acids. Germline V gene data show CDR1 as ENHRY and CDR2 as SYGVKD. With V trimmed by 3 bases and J by 7 bases, 11 bases remained unmatched. CDR3 protein: CAISDPDRDLGTQYF. Here the CDR3 DNA reads TGTGCCATCAGTGACCCCGACAGGGACCTGGGGACCCAGTACTTC.

The rearrangement joins TRBV5-1 to TRBJ1-1, with 9 bases matching TRBD1. CDR3 length: 17 residues. Germline values: CDR1 SGHRS, CDR2 YFSETQ. After removal of 1 base from V and 1 base from J, the junction contained 8 bases not matched to a gene. The CDR3 bases are TGCGCCAGCAGCTTGTATAGGACAGGGGACCGGAACACTGAAGCTTTCTTT. This sequence encodes CASSLYRTGDRNTEAFF.

This chain links TRBV5-4 with TRBJ2-5, with 10 bases identical to TRBD1. The germline V gene has CDR1 SGHNT and CDR2 YYREEE (reference sequence). V lost 0 bases and J lost 4; bases outside the gene matches: 6. The CDR3 runs to 16 residues. CDR3: CASSLDDRGLSETQYF. Here the CDR3 DNA reads TGTGCCAGCAGCTTGGACGACAGGGGGCTGTCAGAGACCCAGTACTTC.

The chain recombines TRBV11-2 with TRBJ2-1, with 11 bases matching TRBD2. From germline, CDR1 is SGHAT and CDR2 FQNNGV. The CDR3 extends over 19 amino acids. Germline trimming cut 8 bases from V and 0 bases from J; bases unmatched to any gene: 15. The DNA for the CDR3 is TGTGCCAGCCTCCATCTAGCGGGGGGTCCTCCTAGCTCCTACAATGAGCAGTTCTTC. Its protein is CASLHLAGGPPSSYNEQFF.

The CDR3 DNA follows: TGTGCCAGCAGTGATTACAGGGCACGACGGCCCCAGCATTTT. It specifies CASSDYRARRPQHF. V is TRBV25-1 and J is TRBJ1-5, with D perhaps TRBD1 (6 bases). The CDR3 loop spans 14 amino acids. Trimming took off 3 bases at V and 9 bases at J, with 15 bases between the two ends. Germline V lookup: CDR1 MGHDK, CDR2 SYGVNS.